This record covers a single TCR beta chain. This entry belongs to a study of blood T cell repertoires in COVID-19. The V and J ends lost 0 bases and 4 bases, in that order; junction bases with no gene match: 6. The CDR3 runs 18 residues. The germline CDR1 and CDR2 sequences are LNHNV and YYDKDF (reference sequence). TCRdb keeps only in-frame clones here, not all; method: immunoSEQ multiplex PCR. Of some 150,000 clones in the sample, more than 80% were seen once. The chain links TRBV15 to TRBJ2-3; 14 positions match TRBD2. The specimen was peripheral blood. The TCR was taken from a man in his 70s with acute or convalescent COVID-19. The CDR3 nucleotides are TGTGCCACCAGCAGAGAAAGGACTAGCGGGAGGTCGGCAGATACGCAGTATTTT. This codes for CATSRERTSGRSADTQYF.